This T cell receptor beta chain was retrieved from a study of T cell repertoires and HLA-DP antigens. At the level of the study: Pre-culture CD4+ samples used around 1.3 ug DNA versus about 0.2 ug for CD137+CD4+ sorts.

CDR1 is SGHNT, CDR2 YYREEE, per germline (reference sequence). This CDR3 is 13 amino acids long. Unmatched junction bases numbered 3, after V lost 4 bases and J lost 8 bases. Whole-study results and caveats: Against one allele, clones undetected before culture averaged around 40%; against the other, around 50%. Sorted CD137+ clonality was about 0.36 for both alloantigens, versus about 0.043 pre-culture. Antigen presentation used HeLa cells, with total CD4+ cells responding.

Measured with immunoSEQ multiplex PCR; TCRdb has only the in-frame clones, and not every one. This table holds over 60,000 clones, 80% found once. Turning to this clone: Antigen specificity is unknown.

The clonotype originates from a man between 60 and 75 years old in good health and CMV-seronegative. The chain links TRBV5-4 to TRBJ2-4, with TRBD2 matching over 10 bases. Specimen: CD4+ T cells from PBMCs. CDR3 in amino acids: CASSTGTSDIQYF. The CDR3 DNA is TGTGCCAGCAGCACCGGGACTAGCGACATTCAGTACTTC.